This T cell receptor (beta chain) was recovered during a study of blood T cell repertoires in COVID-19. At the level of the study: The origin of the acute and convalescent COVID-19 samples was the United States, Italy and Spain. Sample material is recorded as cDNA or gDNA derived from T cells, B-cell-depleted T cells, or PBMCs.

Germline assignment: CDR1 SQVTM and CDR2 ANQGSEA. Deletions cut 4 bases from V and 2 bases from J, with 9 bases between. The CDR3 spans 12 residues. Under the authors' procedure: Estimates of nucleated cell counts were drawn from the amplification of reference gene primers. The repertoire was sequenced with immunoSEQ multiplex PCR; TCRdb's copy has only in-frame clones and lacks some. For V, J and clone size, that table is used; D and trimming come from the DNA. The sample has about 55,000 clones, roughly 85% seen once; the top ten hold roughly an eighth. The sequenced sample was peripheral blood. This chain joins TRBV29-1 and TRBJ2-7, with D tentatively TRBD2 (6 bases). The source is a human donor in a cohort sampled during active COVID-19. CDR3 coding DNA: TGCAGCGTTGGCGGGGAGCCCTACGAGCAGTACTTC. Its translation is CSVGGEPYEQYF.